The present TCR beta chain was sequenced within a study of T cell repertoires in cytomegalovirus infection. J gave up 6 bases and V 7 bases, and 2 bases lay outside the gene matches. The CDR3 consists of 11 residues. CDR1 is SGHTA and CDR2 is FQGNSA in the germline V gene. This clonotype was seen ten or more times. TCRdb reanalysed the reads using MiXCR and keeps one entry per CDR3 protein. The sample lists approximately 150,000 distinct CDR3 sequences, 5.5% to 8% seen once, with over 15% in the top ten. Sample: PBMCs. The receptor was isolated from a human donor in good health (CMV status not recorded). Some clones in this sample may be carry-over from other donors' samples. The genes are TRBV7-2 and TRBJ2-7; 8 positions match TRBD1. The DNA for the CDR3 is TGTGCCAGCAAAGACAGGGGCGAGCAGTACTTC. Encoded protein: CASKDRGEQYF.